This paragraph covers one T cell receptor beta chain sequence. What it binds is not known. A much larger clone differs by one base, so this may be a read error. CDR3 length: 16 residues. Germline V gene sequence: CDR1 MNHEY, CDR2 SVGAGI. This sample is part of a study of T cells in Graves' hyperthyroidism and ophthalmopathy. Study-level points and caveats: Most clonotypes that expanded in the thyroid above 0.001 also showed up in blood. It was a median 6.5 months before onset that the model predicted ophthalmopathy. Researchers report that a 13 V-J model separated ophthalmopathy from stable hyperthyroidism.

The CDR3 regions of TCR beta were amplified from RNA transcripts. The HTBI set primed first-round TCR CDR3 RT-PCR. MiXCR was run by TCRdb on the multiplex PCR reads, yielding one entry per CDR3 protein. The table includes a few hundred thousand distinct CDR3 sequences, just over 45% detected once. What was sequenced was peripheral blood or thyroid tissue (not recorded which). V usage is TRBV6-5 and J usage is TRBJ2-7, with D uncertain. The origin of this receptor is an adult woman with Graves' disease, either hyperthyroidism or ophthalmopathy (not recorded which). CDR3 in DNA: TGTACCAGCAGTCAAAAGGCTACCAGGAGCTCCTACGAGCAGTACTTC. This gives the protein CTSSQKATRSSYEQYF.